The 16 T cell receptor beta chains given below trace back to one sample, sequenced in a study of cytomegalovirus exposure and HLA in healthy donors. PCR used 60 Vbeta primers and 13 Jbeta primers. TCRdb keeps only in-frame clones here, not all; method: immunoSEQ multiplex PCR. The sample shows roughly 230,000 clones, about 77% of them seen only once. Sequenced: PBMCs. Receptors were obtained from a boy younger than 18 in good health and CMV-seronegative.

The rearrangement joins TRBV11-3 to TRBJ2-2; 8 bases align to TRBD2. CDR1 is SGHNT, CDR2 YENEEA, per germline. The V gene end was trimmed by 3 bases and the J gene end by 0 bases; junction bases not matched to a gene: 3. The CDR3 spans 16 residues. This chain's CDR3 is CASSFDSGANTGELFF. In DNA, the CDR3 is TGTGCCAGCAGCTTCGATAGCGGGGCGAACACCGGGGAGCTGTTTTTT. The full variable domain, completed using reference TRBV11-3 and TRBJ2-2, is EAGVVQSPRYKIIEKKQPVAFWCNPISGHNTLYWYLQNLGQGPELLIRYENEEAVDDSQLPKDRFSAERLKGVDSTLKIQPAELGDSAVYLCASSFDSGANTGELFFGEGSRLTVL.

V and J are TRBV25-1 and TRBJ2-3, with D perhaps TRBD1 (5 bases). Deletions cut 5 bases from V and 4 bases from J, with 13 bases between. CDR3 length equals 14 residues. Germline values: CDR1 MGHDK, CDR2 SYGVNS. The chain's CDR3 is CASSLQTEADTQYF. The CDR3 nucleotides read TGTGCCAGCAGTCTACAGACAGAGGCAGATACGCAGTATTTT.

The chain couples TRBV5-1 to TRBJ2-7; TRBD2 is a possible D gene (5 bases). The ends were cut back, 1 base at V and 2 bases at J, with 13 bases in the middle. The CDR3 sequence is 15 residues long. CDR1 and CDR2 (germline): SGHRS, YFSETQ. The CDR3 region has the DNA TGCGCCAGCAGCTTGACTAGAGCAAGACCCTACGAGCAGTACTTC. The encoded protein is CASSLTRARPYEQYF.

This clone was seen only once. The rearrangement uses TRBV2 and TRBJ2-5; TRBD2 is a possible D gene (6 bases). V was trimmed by 7 bases and J by 5 bases, leaving 14 bases between them. The CDR3 length is 13 residues. The germline gives CDR1 SNHLY, CDR2 FYNNEI. The CDR3 is CASNRGMTETQYF. CDR3 DNA sequence: TGTGCCAGCAATCGGGGGATGACGGAGACCCAGTACTTC.

This rearrangement joins TRBV27 to TRBJ1-6; 8 positions match TRBD1. V trimming: 4 bases; J trimming: 10 bases; junction bases outside the gene matches: 9. The length of the CDR3 is 15 residues. Looked up from germline, CDR1 is MNHEY and CDR2 is SMNVEV (reference sequence). The CDR3 DNA is TGTGCCAGCAGTTCCCCAACAGGGGGAGGATCACCCCTCCACTTT. This codes for CASSSPTGGGSPLHF.

The rearrangement uses TRBV19 and TRBJ1-2; D is undetermined. The V end was cut by 1 base, the J end by 2 bases, with 5 bases between. CDR3 length: 13 residues. Germline assignment: CDR1 LNHDA and CDR2 SQIVND (reference sequence). The CDR3 spells CASSIAGNYGYTF. Here the CDR3 DNA reads TGTGCCAGTAGTATAGCCGGGAACTATGGCTACACCTTC.

The rearrangement links TRBV21-1 to TRBJ1-2; the D segment call TRBD1 is taken from the table without a DNA check. TRBV21-1 is shown as a pseudogene. This CDR3 is built from 12 residues. The CDR3 DNA reads TGTGCCAGCAGCAAAGGGCAGGGGGGCTACACCTTC. It codes for CASSKGQGGYTF.

The J gene is TRBJ2-7, the V gene TRBV15; 9 bases line up with TRBD1. Germline-derived CDR1 and CDR2 are LNHNV and YYDKDF (reference sequence). Trimming at V came to 6 bases and at J to 5 bases, leaving 11 bases not matched to a gene. The CDR3 contains 15 residues. In nucleotides, the CDR3 is TGTGCCACCAGAAGAACGGGACAGGGTCATCACGAGCAGTACTTC. Its protein product is CATRRTGQGHHEQYF.

This chain uses TRBV20-1 with TRBJ1-1, with a tentative D call TRBD1 (6 bases). V lost 8 bases and J lost 8, with 12 bases in between. This CDR3 has 10 residues. Germline lookup yields CDR1 DFQATT and CDR2 SNEGSKA (reference sequence). This CDR3 reads CSSDRKEAFF. CDR3 sequence (DNA): TGCAGTTCGGACAGAAAAGAAGCTTTCTTT.

This clone has more than one count but fewer than ten. The V call is TRBV20-1, the J call TRBJ1-2; D gene uncertain. The CDR3 extends over 10 amino acids. The germline V and J ends were trimmed by 3 bases and 7 bases, with 6 bases remaining between them. Germline V lookup: CDR1 DFQATT, CDR2 SNEGSKA (reference sequence). The CDR3 here is CSASAGGYTF. The CDR3 DNA is TGCAGTGCTAGCGCAGGTGGCTACACCTTC.

The CDR3 spells CAWRDPGLFYGYTF. As DNA, the CDR3 is TGTGCCTGGAGGGACCCAGGGCTTTTCTATGGCTACACCTTC. The V call is TRBV30, the J call TRBJ1-2; possibly TRBD1 for D (5 bases). Germline CDR1 and CDR2: GTSNPN and SVGIG (reference sequence). The CDR3 contains 14 residues. The V end lost 3 bases, the J end lost 4 bases, and 15 bases lay between the germline ends.

Here the CDR3 DNA reads TGCGCCAGCAGCCGTATACGGACTATTACGATCTACGAGCAGTACTTC. Its translation: CASSRIRTITIYEQYF. This chain joins TRBV4-1 and TRBJ2-5, with D possibly being TRBD2 (6 bases). With the DNA end fitting TRBJ2-7 better, the J assignment may be wrong. CDR1 and CDR2 (germline): MGHRA, YSYEKL. This CDR3 has 16 residues.

The sample holds a few counts of this clone. This chain joins TRBV5-4 and TRBJ2-5; TRBD2 matches at 13 bases. V shed 3 bases, J shed 5 bases, and the junction held 7 bases outside the gene matches. The CDR3 has 16 residues. CDR1 SGHNT and CDR2 YYREEE come from the germline V gene (reference sequence). CDR3 sequence reads: CASSWKTSGGLETQYF. The DNA for the CDR3 is TGTGCCAGCAGCTGGAAGACTAGCGGGGGGCTGGAGACCCAGTACTTC.

V is TRBV7-9 and J is TRBJ2-1; possibly TRBD2 for D (5 bases). The CDR3 length is 16 residues. V gave up 5 bases and J gave up 8 bases, with 22 bases separating them. Germline-derived CDR1 and CDR2 are SEHNR and FQNEAQ (reference sequence). CDR3 DNA sequence: TGTGCCAGCAGCACGAGAGGGCCGAAGGGTAGGCATGAGCAGTTCTTC. Translation: CASSTRGPKGRHEQFF.

The J gene is TRBJ1-1, the V gene TRBV27; tentatively, D is TRBD1 (6 bases). V lost 2 bases, J lost 6 bases, and 10 bases lay in between. Germline V gene sequence: CDR1 MNHEY, CDR2 SMNVEV (reference sequence). This CDR3 is built from 13 residues. CDR3: CASSLGQGPEAFF. CDR3 sequence (DNA): TGTGCCAGCAGTTTAGGTCAGGGGCCTGAAGCTTTCTTT.

This chain uses TRBV2 with TRBJ2-2; D is ambiguous. The V end was cut by 1 base, the J end by 6 bases, with 12 bases between. Germline CDR1 reads SNHLY; CDR2 reads FYNNEI. The CDR3 is 15 residues long. The CDR3: CASSEGESLAGELFF. The CDR3 nucleotides read TGTGCCAGCAGTGAAGGAGAGAGTCTGGCCGGGGAGCTGTTTTTT.